A selection of T cell receptor beta chains follows, all from one sample in a study of lymphopenia after photon versus proton radiotherapy. Sequencing was performed with immunoSEQ multiplex PCR; in TCRdb, only in-frame clones are kept and a portion is missing. The sample holds around 33,000 clones, 89% seen once. The source was peripheral blood, collected from a patient treated with proton-based radiotherapy. The receptors were sampled from a woman in her sixties or seventies with pancreatic cancer. Some clones in this sample may be carry-over from other donors' samples. Both conserved end residues are part of each CDR3. Fields, in order: D gene, clone size, J gene, V gene, CDR3 DNA, CDR3 protein. A D gene is named only where the DNA matches it firmly. Expanded clones get a size class; other rows say once, few or many, or leave the size out.

- - TRBJ2-1 TRBV7-9 TGTGCCAGCAGCTTAGCTTACGGGAGCTACAATGAGCAGTTCTTC CASSLAYGSYNEQFF
- - TRBJ2-1 TRBV7-9 TGTGCCAGCAGCAGAGACAATTACAATGAGCAGTTCTTC CASSRDNYNEQFF
- - TRBJ1-4 TRBV5-1 TGCGCCAGCAGCGGGGGACGGACGAATGAAAAACTGTTTTTT CASSGGRTNEKLFF
- - TRBJ2-3 TRBV7-2 TGTGCCAGCAGCTTAGGAGGCACAGATACGCAGTATTTT CASSLGGTDTQYF
- - TRBJ2-7 TRBV4-1 TGCGCCAGCAGCCTCACAAGGACCCTTACCTACGAGCAGTACTTC CASSLTRTLTYEQYF
TRBD1 once TRBJ1-1 TRBV10-3 TGTGCCATCTCAACGAGCGGGACAGGGGGCACTGAAGCTTTCTTT CAISTSGTGGTEAFF
- - TRBJ1-6 TRBV19 TGTGCCAGTGCGACCACAGGGTTGGATTCACCCCTCCACTTT CASATTGLDSPLHF
TRBD1 - TRBJ2-5 TRBV5-6 TGTGCCAGCAGCTTCACAGGGGGCCGGGAGACCCAGTACTTC CASSFTGGRETQYF
TRBD2 - TRBJ2-3 TRBV4-1 TGCGCCAGCAGCCCGGAACTAGCGGGAGAGCTAAACACAGATACGCAGTATTTT CASSPELAGELNTDTQYF
TRBD1 - TRBJ2-7 TRBV7-2 TGTGCCAGCAGTGCAAGGACAGGGGCGGGTGAGCAGTACTTC CASSARTGAGEQYF
- - TRBJ1-2 TRBV28 TGTGCCAGCAGCGGGGAGGGGAAAGTCTATGGCTACACCTTC CASSGEGKVYGYTF
TRBD1 - TRBJ2-2 TRBV30 TGTGCCTGGTTAGACAGGGTGTTACACCGGGAGCTGTTTTTT CAWLDRVLHRELFF
- - TRBJ2-2 TRBV4-3 TGCGCCAGCAGCCAAGATCGGTACCGCAATGGCGGGGAGCTGTTTTTT CASSQDRYRNGGELFF
- - TRBJ2-4 TRBV5-1 TGCGCCAGCAGCTTGGGTGACGGAAATAACATTCAGTACTTC CASSLGDGNNIQYF
- - TRBJ1-2 TRBV28 TGTGCCAGCACCTCTGGGGGACAAGTGAATGGCTACACCTTC CASTSGGQVNGYTF
TRBD2 - TRBJ2-7 TRBV7-2 TGTGCCAGCAGCTTTCTAACTAGCGGGAGCGAGCAGTACTTC CASSFLTSGSEQYF
TRBD2 - TRBJ2-1 TRBV28 TGTGCCAGCAGTTCGACTAGCGGGCCCCGCAATGAGCAGTTCTTC CASSSTSGPRNEQFF
- - TRBJ2-7 TRBV5-4 TGTGCCAGCAGCCGCTCAAACGAGCAGTACTTC CASSRSNEQYF
TRBD2 - TRBJ2-2 TRBV27 TGTGCCAGCAGTTTAGCGGGAGCGAACACCGGGGAGCTGTTTTTT CASSLAGANTGELFF
- once TRBJ1-1 TRBV5-4 TGTGCCAGCAGCTTGTTCTCGAACACTGAAGCTTTCTTT CASSLFSNTEAFF
- - TRBJ2-1 TRBV9 TGTGCCAGCAGCTACGGGACGTACAATGAGCAGTTCTTC CASSYGTYNEQFF
TRBD2 - TRBJ2-2 TRBV20-1 TGCAGTGCTAGACGGGGGGAGGAGCTGTTTTTT CSARRGEELFF